This T cell receptor beta chain was profiled in a study of T cell repertoires in cytomegalovirus infection. Overall study context: Indications of both CMV infection and matching HLA type were provided by public TCR beta signatures. Findings and caveats of the study: In two of eight donors, the top clonotype was HLA-C-restricted CMV-specific. Public TCR beta family frequency separated CMV-and-HLA carriers, including in an independent cohort.

As regards this clonotype: What it binds is not known.

TCRdb re-called the reads with MiXCR, one entry per CDR3 protein. The table has around 630,000 distinct CDR3 sequences, approximately 24% seen once. The sample consisted of CD8+ T cells from PBMCs. The source of this sequence is a human donor in good health (CMV status not recorded). Some clones in this sample may be carry-over from other donors' samples.

The CDR3 region has the DNA TGTGCCATCAGGGTCACCAAGGTGGGGACCGGGGAGCTGTTTTTT. Translating gives CAIRVTKVGTGELFF. The V and J genes are TRBV10-3 and TRBJ2-2; no reliable D call. Germline V lookup: CDR1 ENHRY, CDR2 SYGVKD. This CDR3 has 15 amino acids. The ends were cut back, 6 bases at V and 5 bases at J, with 16 bases in the middle.